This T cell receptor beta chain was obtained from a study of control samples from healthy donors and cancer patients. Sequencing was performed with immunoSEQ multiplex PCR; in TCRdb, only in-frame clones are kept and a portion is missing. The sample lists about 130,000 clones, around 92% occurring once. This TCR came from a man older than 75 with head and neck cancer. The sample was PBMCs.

CDR3 sequence: CASSLPRGSGRWVNEQFF. The DNA for the CDR3 is TGTGCCAGCAGTCTCCCTCGGGGTAGCGGGAGGTGGGTCAATGAGCAGTTCTTC. The genes are TRBV6-6 and TRBJ2-1; TRBD2 agrees at 10 bases. After removal of 5 bases from V and 6 bases from J, the junction contained 16 bases not matched to a gene. The germline CDR1 and CDR2 sequences are MNHNY and SVGAGI (reference sequence). This CDR3 spans 18 amino acids.